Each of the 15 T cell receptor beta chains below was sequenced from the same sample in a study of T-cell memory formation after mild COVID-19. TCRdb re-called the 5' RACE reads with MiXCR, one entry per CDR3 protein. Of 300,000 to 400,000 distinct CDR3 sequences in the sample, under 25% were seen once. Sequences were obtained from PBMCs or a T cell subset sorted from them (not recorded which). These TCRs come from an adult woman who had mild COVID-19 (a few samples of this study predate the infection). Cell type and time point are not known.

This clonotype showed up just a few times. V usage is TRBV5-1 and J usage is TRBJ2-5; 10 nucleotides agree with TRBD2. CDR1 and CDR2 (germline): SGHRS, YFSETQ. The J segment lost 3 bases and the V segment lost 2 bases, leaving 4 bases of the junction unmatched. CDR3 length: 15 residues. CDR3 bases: TGCGCCAGCAGCTTTTCCAGCGGGGGGGAAGAGACCCAGTACTTC. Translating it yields CASSFSSGGEETQYF.

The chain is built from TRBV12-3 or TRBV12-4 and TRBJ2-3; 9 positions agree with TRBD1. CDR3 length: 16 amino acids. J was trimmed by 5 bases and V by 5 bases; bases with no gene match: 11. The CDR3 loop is CASSLIDRGFRDTQYF. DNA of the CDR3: TGTGCCAGCAGTCTTATTGACAGGGGGTTTAGAGATACGCAGTATTTT.

In DNA form, the CDR3 reads TGTGCCAGCAGTTTCGGACTAGCGGGAGAGACCCAGTACTTC. Translation gives CASSFGLAGETQYF. The rearrangement joins TRBV28 to TRBJ2-5, with 11 bases lining up with TRBD2. The J segment lost 4 bases and the V segment lost 3 bases, leaving 1 base of the junction unmatched. The CDR3 has 14 residues. In germline, CDR1 is MDHEN, CDR2 SYDVKM.

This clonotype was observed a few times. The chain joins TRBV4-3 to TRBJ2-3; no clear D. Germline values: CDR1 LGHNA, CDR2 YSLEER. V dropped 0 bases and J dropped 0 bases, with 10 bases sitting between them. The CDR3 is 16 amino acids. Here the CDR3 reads CASSQDPWVSTDTQYF. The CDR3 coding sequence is TGCGCCAGCAGCCAAGACCCCTGGGTGAGCACAGATACGCAGTATTTT.

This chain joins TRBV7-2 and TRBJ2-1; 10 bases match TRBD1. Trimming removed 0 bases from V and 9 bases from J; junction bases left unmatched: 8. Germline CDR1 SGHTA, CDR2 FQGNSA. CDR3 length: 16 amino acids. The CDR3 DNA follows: TGTGCCAGCAGCTTAGCCCCCGGGACAGGGGTCAGTGAGCAGTTCTTC. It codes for CASSLAPGTGVSEQFF. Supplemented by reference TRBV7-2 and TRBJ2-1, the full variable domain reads GAGVSQSPSNKVTEKGKDVELRCDPISGHTALYWYRQSLGQGLEFLIYFQGNSAPDKSGLPSDRFSAERTGGSVSTLTIQRTQQEDSAVYLCASSLAPGTGVSEQFFGPGTRLTVL.

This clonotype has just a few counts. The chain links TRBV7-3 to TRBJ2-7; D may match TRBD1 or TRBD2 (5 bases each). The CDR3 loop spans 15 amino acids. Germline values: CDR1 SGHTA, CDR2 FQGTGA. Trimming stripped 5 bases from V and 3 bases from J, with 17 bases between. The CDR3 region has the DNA TGTGCCAGCAGCCCAGGAGCGGCCACAGGCTACGAGCAGTACTTC. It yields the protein CASSPGAATGYEQYF.

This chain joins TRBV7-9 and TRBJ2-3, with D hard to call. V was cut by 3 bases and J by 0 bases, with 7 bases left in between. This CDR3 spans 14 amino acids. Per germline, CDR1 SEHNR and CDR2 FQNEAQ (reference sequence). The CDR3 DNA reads TGTGCCAGCAGCTTTGACTTGAGCACAGATACGCAGTATTTT. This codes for CASSFDLSTDTQYF.

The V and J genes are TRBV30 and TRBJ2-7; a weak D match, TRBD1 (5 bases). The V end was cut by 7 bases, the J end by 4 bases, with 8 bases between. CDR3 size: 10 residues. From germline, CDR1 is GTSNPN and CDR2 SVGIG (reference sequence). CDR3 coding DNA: TGTGCCTTAGGGGTTTACGAGCAGTACTTC. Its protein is CALGVYEQYF.

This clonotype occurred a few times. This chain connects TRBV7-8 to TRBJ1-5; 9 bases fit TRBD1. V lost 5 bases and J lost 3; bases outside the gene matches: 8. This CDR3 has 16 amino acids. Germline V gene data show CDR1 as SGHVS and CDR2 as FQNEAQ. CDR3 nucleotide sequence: TGTGCCAGCAGCCCCGAGGACAGGGGCGACAATCAGCCCCAGCATTTT. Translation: CASSPEDRGDNQPQHF.

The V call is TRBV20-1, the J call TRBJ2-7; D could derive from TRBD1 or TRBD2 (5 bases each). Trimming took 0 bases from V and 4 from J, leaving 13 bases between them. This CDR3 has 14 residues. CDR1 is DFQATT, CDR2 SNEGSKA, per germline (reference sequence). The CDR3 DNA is TGCAGTGCTAGAGATGGGATGAGGGGTTACGAGCAGTACTTC. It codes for CSARDGMRGYEQYF.

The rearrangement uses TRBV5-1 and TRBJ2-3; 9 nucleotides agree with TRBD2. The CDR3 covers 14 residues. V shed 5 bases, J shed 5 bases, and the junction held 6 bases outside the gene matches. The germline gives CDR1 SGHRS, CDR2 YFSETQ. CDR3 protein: CASREGLAGDTQYF. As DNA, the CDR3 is TGCGCCAGCAGGGAGGGACTAGCAGGAGATACGCAGTATTTT.

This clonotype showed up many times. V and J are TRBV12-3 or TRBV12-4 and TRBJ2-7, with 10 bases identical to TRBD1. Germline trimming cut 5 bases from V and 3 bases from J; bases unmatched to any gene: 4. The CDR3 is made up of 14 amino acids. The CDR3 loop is CASSPDRGLYEQYF. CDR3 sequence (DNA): TGTGCCAGCAGTCCAGACAGGGGGCTCTACGAGCAGTACTTC.

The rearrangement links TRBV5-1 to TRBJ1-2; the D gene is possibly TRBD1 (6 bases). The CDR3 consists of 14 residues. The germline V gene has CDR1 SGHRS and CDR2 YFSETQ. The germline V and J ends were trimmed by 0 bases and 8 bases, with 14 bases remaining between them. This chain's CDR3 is CASSLEAGAGGYTF. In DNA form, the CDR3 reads TGCGCCAGCAGCTTGGAGGCAGGGGCTGGGGGCTACACCTTC. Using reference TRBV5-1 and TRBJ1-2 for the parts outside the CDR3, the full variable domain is KAGVTQTPRYLIKTRGQQVTLSCSPISGHRSVSWYQQTPGQGLQFLFEYFSETQRNKGNFPGRFSGRQFSNSRSEMNVSTLELGDSALYLCASSLEAGAGGYTFGSGTRLTVV.

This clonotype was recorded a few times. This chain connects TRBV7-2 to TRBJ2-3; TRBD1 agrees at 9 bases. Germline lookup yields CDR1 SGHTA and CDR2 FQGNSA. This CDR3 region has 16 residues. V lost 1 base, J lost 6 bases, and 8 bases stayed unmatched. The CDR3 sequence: CASSLGTGGVGDTQYF. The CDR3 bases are TGTGCCAGCAGCTTAGGAACAGGGGGCGTAGGGGATACGCAGTATTTT.

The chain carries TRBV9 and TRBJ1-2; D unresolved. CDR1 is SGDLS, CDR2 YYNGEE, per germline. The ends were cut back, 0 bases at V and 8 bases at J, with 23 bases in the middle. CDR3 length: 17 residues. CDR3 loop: CASSVGLERASFFGYTF. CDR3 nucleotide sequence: TGTGCCAGCAGCGTAGGCCTCGAGAGGGCCTCATTCTTCGGCTACACCTTC.